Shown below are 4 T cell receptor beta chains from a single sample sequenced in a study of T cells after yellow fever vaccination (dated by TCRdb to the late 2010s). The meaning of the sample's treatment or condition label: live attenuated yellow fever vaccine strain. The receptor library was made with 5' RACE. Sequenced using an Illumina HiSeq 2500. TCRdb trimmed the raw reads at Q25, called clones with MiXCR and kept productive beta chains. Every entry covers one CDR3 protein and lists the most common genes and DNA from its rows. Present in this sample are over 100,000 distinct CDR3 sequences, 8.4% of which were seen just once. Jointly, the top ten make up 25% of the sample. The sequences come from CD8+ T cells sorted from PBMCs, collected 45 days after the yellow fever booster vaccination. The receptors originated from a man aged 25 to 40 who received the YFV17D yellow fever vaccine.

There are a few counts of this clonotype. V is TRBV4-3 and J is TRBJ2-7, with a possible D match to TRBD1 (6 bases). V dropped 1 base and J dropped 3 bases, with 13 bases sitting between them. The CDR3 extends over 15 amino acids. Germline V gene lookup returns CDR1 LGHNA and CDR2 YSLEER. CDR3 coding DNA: TGCGCCAGCAGCCAAGGACAGGATGACTTCTACGAGCAGTACTTC. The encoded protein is CASSQGQDDFYEQYF.

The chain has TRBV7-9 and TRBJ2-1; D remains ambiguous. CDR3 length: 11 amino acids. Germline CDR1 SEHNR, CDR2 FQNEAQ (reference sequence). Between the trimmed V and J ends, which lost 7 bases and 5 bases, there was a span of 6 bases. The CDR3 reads CASTPDNEQFF. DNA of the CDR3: TGTGCCAGCACCCCAGACAATGAGCAGTTCTTC.

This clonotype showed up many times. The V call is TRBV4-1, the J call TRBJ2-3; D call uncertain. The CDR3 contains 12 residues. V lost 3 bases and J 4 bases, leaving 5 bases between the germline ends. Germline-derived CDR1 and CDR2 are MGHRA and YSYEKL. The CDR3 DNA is TGCGCCAGCAGCCAGGCTGCAGATACGCAGTATTTT. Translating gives CASSQAADTQYF.

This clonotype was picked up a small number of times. DNA of the CDR3: TGTGCCAGCAGCAACTTATCTGGGGAAAACACTGAAGCTTTCTTT. It codes for CASSNLSGENTEAFF. The chain couples TRBV7-9 to TRBJ1-1; D is unresolved. V lost 5 bases and J 2 bases, leaving 15 bases between the germline ends. Germline loops: CDR1 SEHNR, CDR2 FQNEAQ (reference sequence). The CDR3 sequence is 15 residues long.